The source of this T cell receptor beta chain is a study of blood T cell repertoires in COVID-19. In the study overall: Acute and convalescent COVID-19 specimens originated in the United States, Italy and Spain. PBMCs, B-cell-depleted T cells, or T cells provided the cDNA or gDNA that made up the material.

V shed 4 bases and J 8 bases; nucleotides not matched to a gene: 13. CDR3 size: 14 residues. The germline gives CDR1 GTSNPN, CDR2 SVGIG (reference sequence). The authors' processing: Amplified reference gene primers provided the basis for estimating nucleated cell counts. Some clones are missing from TCRdb's copy, which holds only in-frame ones; the method was immunoSEQ multiplex PCR. V, J and clone size reflect that table, while D and trimming were determined from the DNA. The sample has approximately 200,000 clones, approximately 85% seen once; the top ten hold over 0.95%. Sequencing input: peripheral blood. The TCR originated in a middle-aged man with acute or convalescent COVID-19. The chain carries TRBV30 and TRBJ1-2, with TRBD1 identical over 7 bases. Here the CDR3 reads CAWKGAGRLGGYTF. The CDR3 nucleotides are TGTGCCTGGAAGGGGGCAGGGCGCCTAGGGGGCTACACCTTC.